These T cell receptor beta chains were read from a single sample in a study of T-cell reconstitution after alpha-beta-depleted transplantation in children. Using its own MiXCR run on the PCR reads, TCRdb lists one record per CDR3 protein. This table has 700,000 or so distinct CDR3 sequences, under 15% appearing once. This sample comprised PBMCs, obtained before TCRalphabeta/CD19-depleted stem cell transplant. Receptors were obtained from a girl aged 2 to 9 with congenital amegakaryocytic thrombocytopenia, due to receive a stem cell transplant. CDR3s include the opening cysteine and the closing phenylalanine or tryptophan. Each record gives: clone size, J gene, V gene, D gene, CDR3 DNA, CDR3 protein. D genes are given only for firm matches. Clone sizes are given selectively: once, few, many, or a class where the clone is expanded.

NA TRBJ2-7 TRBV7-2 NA TGTGCCAGCAGCTTGACAGAATACGAGCAGTACTTC CASSLTEYEQYF
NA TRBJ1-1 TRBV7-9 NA TGTGCCAGCAGCACCGGGGGGGGCGCTTGGTACACTGAAGCTTTCTTT CASSTGGGAWYTEAFF
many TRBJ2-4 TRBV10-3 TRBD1 TGTGCCATCAGTCCTATAGGGGGCCCAGTCAACATTCAGTACTTC CAISPIGGPVNIQYF
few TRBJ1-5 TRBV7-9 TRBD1 TGTGCCAGCAGCTCGACAGGGCAGCCCCAGCATTTT CASSSTGQPQHF
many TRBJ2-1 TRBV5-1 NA TGCGCCAGCAGCTTGGCCGGGTACGAGCAGTTCTTC CASSLAGYEQFF
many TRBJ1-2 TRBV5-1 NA TGCGCCAGCAGCTTAGACAGGATTAATGGCTACACCTTC CASSLDRINGYTF
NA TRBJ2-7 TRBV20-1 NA TGCAGTGCCCGCTGGTGGGAGGACGAGCAGTACTTC CSARWWEDEQYF
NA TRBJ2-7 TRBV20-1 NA TGCAGTGCTAGAGGCGCGGGAACCTACGAGCAGTACTTC CSARGAGTYEQYF
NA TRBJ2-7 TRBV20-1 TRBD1 TGCAGTGCTTCCCCCGGGACAGGTATCTCCTACGAGCAGTACTTC CSASPGTGISYEQYF
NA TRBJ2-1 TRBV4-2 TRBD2 TGTGCCAGCAGCCAAGATTCGAGCGGGAGGGCGAGGAATGAGCAGTTCTTC CASSQDSSGRARNEQFF
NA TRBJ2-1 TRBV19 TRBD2 TGTGCCAGTAAGGGGACTAGCGGGAGGAATGAGCAGTTCTTC CASKGTSGRNEQFF
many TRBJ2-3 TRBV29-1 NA TGCAGCGTTTGGACAGATACGCAGTATTTT CSVWTDTQYF
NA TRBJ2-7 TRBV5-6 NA TGTGCCAGCAGCATTGGTAGGAGGAAGAGAAGCTACGAGCAGTACTTC CASSIGRRKRSYEQYF
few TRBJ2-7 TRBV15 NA TGTGCCACCAGCAGCATGCGCCGCTACGAGCAGTACTTC CATSSMRRYEQYF
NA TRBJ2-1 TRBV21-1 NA TGTGCCAGCAGCACCCCGGGAGGACTAGCACGTTATGAGCAGTTCTTC CASSTPGGLARYEQFF
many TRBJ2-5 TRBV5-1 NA TGCGCCAGCAGCTTGCCCGAAGAGACCCAGTACTTC CASSLPEETQYF
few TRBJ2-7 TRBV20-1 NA TGCAGTGCTAGAGATGGGGGATGGGCTAGAGCTTCCTACGAGCAGTACTTC CSARDGGWARASYEQYF
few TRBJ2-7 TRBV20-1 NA TGCAGTGCTAGACAGGACAGCCACGAGCAGTACTTC CSARQDSHEQYF
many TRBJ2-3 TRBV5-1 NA TGCGCCAGCAGCCCAAGGGCAGTACTCACAGATACGCAGTATTTT CASSPRAVLTDTQYF
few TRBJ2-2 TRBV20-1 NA TGCAGTGCTACCTCGGGGGCCGGGGAGCTGTTTTTT CSATSGAGELFF
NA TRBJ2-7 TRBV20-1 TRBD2 TGCAGCGCCGGGGGCCAGGGACTAGGGTGCCTCGCCTACGAGCAGTACTTC CSAGGQGLGCLAYEQYF
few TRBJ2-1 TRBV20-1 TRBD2 TGCAGTGCTAGAGTGCAAGCGGGAGAAAGAAATGAGCAGTTCTTC CSARVQAGERNEQFF
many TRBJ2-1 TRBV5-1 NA TGCGCCAGCAGGGTGGATAGTGAGCAGTTCTTC CASRVDSEQFF
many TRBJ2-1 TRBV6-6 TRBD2 TGTGCCAGCAAACTAGCGGGAGGGGAGCAGTTCTTC CASKLAGGEQFF
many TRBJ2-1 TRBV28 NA TGTGCCAGCAGTTATATCACAGGGCACAATGAGCAGTTCTTC CASSYITGHNEQFF
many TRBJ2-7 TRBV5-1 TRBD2 TGCGCCAGCAGCTTTTCTAGCGGCATCTACGAGCAGTACTTC CASSFSSGIYEQYF
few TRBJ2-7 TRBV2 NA TGTGCCAGCAGAACGTCACAGCTTGTCAACGAGCAGTACTTC CASRTSQLVNEQYF
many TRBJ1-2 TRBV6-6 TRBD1 TGTGCCAGCACCGGGACAGGGGTGTCTGGCTACACCTTC CASTGTGVSGYTF
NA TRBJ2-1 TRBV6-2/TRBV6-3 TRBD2 TGTGCCAGCAGCTGGGGGACTAGCGGGAGGGTGGATGAGCAGTTCTTC CASSWGTSGRVDEQFF
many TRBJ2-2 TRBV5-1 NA TGCGCCAGCAGCTTGATTCTAGTCGTGGCCGGGAACACCGGGGAGCTGTTTTTT CASSLILVVAGNTGELFF
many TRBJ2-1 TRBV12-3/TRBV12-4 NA TGTGCCAGCACTTGGGGCCGGAGTGAGCAGTTCTTC CASTWGRSEQFF
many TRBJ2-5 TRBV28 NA TGTGCCAGCAGTCTACGACTAGTGAGAGAGACCCAGTACTTC CASSLRLVRETQYF
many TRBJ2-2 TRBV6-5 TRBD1 TGTGCCAGCAGTCTACGGACAGGGCCACTTACTAACACCGGGGAGCTGTTTTTT CASSLRTGPLTNTGELFF
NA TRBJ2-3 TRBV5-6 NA TGTGCCAGCAGCTTGGTAGGGCCCACGCAGTATTTT CASSLVGPTQYF
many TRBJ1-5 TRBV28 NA TGTGCCAGCAGTTTGATACAGGGCCTCAATCAGCCCCAGCATTTT CASSLIQGLNQPQHF
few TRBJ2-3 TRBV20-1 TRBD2 TGCAGTGCTTTAGCGGGAAGCACAGATACGCAGTATTTT CSALAGSTDTQYF
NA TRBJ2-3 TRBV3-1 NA TGTGCCAGCAGCCAAGATCGGTACTACACAGATACGCAGTATTTT CASSQDRYYTDTQYF
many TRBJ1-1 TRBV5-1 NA TGCGCCAGCTCGGTGGGGGGACGGACTGAAGCTTTCTTT CASSVGGRTEAFF